The 26 T cell receptor beta chains given below trace back to one sample, sequenced in a study of OX40 agonist ivuxolimab in advanced cancers. This table comes from immunoSEQ multiplex PCR, and its TCRdb copy is limited to in-frame clones, with some not included. This table holds about 61,000 clones, roughly 86% found once. The sequencing here drew on CD4+ or CD8+ T cells sorted from blood, taken in a trial of the OX40 agonist ivuxolimab. The receptors shown here come from an adult with an advanced solid tumor such as melanoma, head and neck, liver or kidney cancer.

The chain combines TRBV14 with TRBJ2-2, with 8 bases matching TRBD1. The trim removed 5 bases at V and 1 base at J, leaving 9 bases unmatched. This CDR3 is 17 amino acids long. CDR1 is SGHDN and CDR2 is FVKESK in the germline V gene. In DNA form, the CDR3 reads TGTGCCAGCAGCAAAGTTGCCGGGACAGGGAACACCGGGGAGCTGTTTTTT. This sequence encodes CASSKVAGTGNTGELFF.

The V call is TRBV7-2, the J call TRBJ1-6; D remains unclear. Germline CDR1 SGHTA, CDR2 FQGNSA. CDR3 size: 14 residues. V gave up 2 bases and J gave up 8 bases, with 10 bases separating them. In nucleotides, the CDR3 is TGTGCCAGCAGCTTACTGTGGGGTGATTCACCCCTCCACTTT. This gives the protein CASSLLWGDSPLHF. Together with reference TRBV7-2 and TRBJ1-6, the CDR3 gives the full variable domain: GAGVSQSPSNKVTEKGKDVELRCDPISGHTALYWYRQSLGQGLEFLIYFQGNSAPDKSGLPSDRFSAERTGGSVSTLTIQRTQQEDSAVYLCASSLLWGDSPLHFGNGTRLTVT.

The chain carries TRBV27 and TRBJ1-4; D perhaps matches TRBD1 (6 bases). The CDR3 consists of 15 residues. V was pared by 3 bases and J by 8 bases, with 16 bases between. Germline V lookup: CDR1 MNHEY, CDR2 SMNVEV (reference sequence). This CDR3 reads CASSLGRGIGEKLFF. The CDR3 DNA follows: TGTGCCAGCAGTTTGGGAAGGGGGATTGGCGAAAAACTGTTTTTT.

This clone showed up just a few times. This chain links TRBV5-4 with TRBJ1-2; D unresolved. The CDR3 has 13 amino acids. V lost 0 bases, J lost 3 bases, and 6 bases lay in between. Germline lookup yields CDR1 SGHNT and CDR2 YYREEE (reference sequence). In nucleotides, the CDR3 is TGTGCCAGCAGCTTGGGCGTAGACTATGGCTACACCTTC. Residues: CASSLGVDYGYTF.

This chain joins TRBV28 and TRBJ1-4, with D perhaps matching TRBD1 (6 bases). Looked up from germline, CDR1 is MDHEN and CDR2 is SYDVKM. Trimming left V 3 bases short and J 6 bases short, with 11 bases between. This CDR3 is 14 amino acids long. Written as DNA, the CDR3 is TGTGCCAGCAGTTTGTTCCAGGGGTATGAAAAACTGTTTTTT. Amino acids: CASSLFQGYEKLFF.

In its sample, this clone was seen a few times. The CDR3 reads CASRTGTTANTEAFF. The CDR3 DNA follows: TGTGCCAGCCGGACAGGGACAACTGCAAACACTGAAGCTTTCTTT. The rearrangement links TRBV6-5 to TRBJ1-1; 8 nucleotides line up with TRBD1. CDR1 and CDR2 from the germline V gene are MNHEY and SVGAGI. The ends lost 8 bases at V and 2 bases at J; junction bases unmatched: 10. The CDR3 is 15 residues long.

This chain links TRBV29-1 with TRBJ1-5; 8 bases are a match to TRBD1. The junction had 7 bases not matched to a gene; V was cut back by 6 bases and J by 6 bases. This CDR3 is 13 amino acids long. CDR1 and CDR2 (germline): SQVTM, ANQGSEA. As DNA, the CDR3 is TGCAGCGTGCCTGGACAGGGAGGTCAGCCCCAGCATTTT. It specifies CSVPGQGGQPQHF.

This clone came up once. The chain uses TRBV2 and TRBJ2-3; 9 bases agree with TRBD2. CDR3 size: 15 residues. With 3 bases clipped from V and 1 base from J, the junction kept 2 bases outside the gene matches. The germline V gene encodes CDR1 SNHLY and CDR2 FYNNEI. CDR3 nucleotides: TGTGCCAGCAGTGAGAGACTAGCGGGCACAGATACGCAGTATTTT. It specifies CASSERLAGTDTQYF.

This clone was seen more than once but under ten times. The chain couples TRBV18 to TRBJ1-5, with unresolved D. The CDR3 contains 14 residues. V lost 2 bases to trimming and J lost 0 bases, with 5 bases between them. Germline CDR1 and CDR2: KGHSH and LQKENI. CDR3 DNA sequence: TGTGCCAGCTCACCAATGGATAGCAATCAGCCCCAGCATTTT. It codes for CASSPMDSNQPQHF.

The V gene is TRBV6-1, the J gene TRBJ2-6; 8 positions match TRBD1. CDR3 length: 17 amino acids. Trimming took 4 bases from V and 0 from J; bases not matched to a gene: 5. Germline CDR1 is MNHNS and CDR2 is SASEGT. CDR3 protein: CASSAGTGDSGANVLTF. For the CDR3, the DNA is TGTGCCAGCAGTGCCGGGACAGGAGACTCTGGGGCCAACGTCCTGACTTTC.

The J gene is TRBJ1-4, the V gene TRBV5-1, with 9 bases aligning to TRBD1. CDR1 SGHRS and CDR2 YFSETQ come from the germline V gene. This CDR3 has 14 residues. The V segment lost 4 bases and the J segment 6 bases; nucleotides outside the gene matches: 4. This CDR3 reads CASSRTGADEKLFF. The CDR3 DNA is TGCGCCAGCAGCCGGACAGGGGCTGATGAAAAACTGTTTTTT.

V and J are TRBV7-8 and TRBJ2-2; D gene uncertain. The CDR3 is 14 amino acids. Germline V gene data show CDR1 as SGHVS and CDR2 as FQNEAQ. The V end lost 1 base, the J end lost 3 bases, and 6 bases lay between the germline ends. CDR3 region: CASSLDRDTGELFF. The CDR3 DNA is TGTGCCAGCAGCTTAGATCGGGACACCGGGGAGCTGTTTTTT. Drawing the rest from reference TRBV7-8 and TRBJ2-2, the complete variable domain is GAGVSQSPRYKVAKRGQDVALRCDPISGHVSLFWYQQALGQGPEFLTYFQNEAQLDKSGLPSDRFFAERPEGSVSTLKIQRTQQEDSAVYLCASSLDRDTGELFFGEGSRLTVL.

The J gene is TRBJ1-5, the V gene TRBV19; the D gene is possibly TRBD1 (5 bases). Germline CDR1 is LNHDA and CDR2 is SQIVND (reference sequence). V was shortened by 4 bases and J by 2 bases, with 18 bases between the two germline ends. The CDR3 contains 17 residues. CDR3 protein: CASSKTVRVRGNQPQHF. CDR3 DNA: TGTGCCAGTAGTAAGACAGTTAGAGTGAGGGGCAATCAGCCCCAGCATTTT.

This chain connects TRBV2 to TRBJ2-5, with 7 bases identical to TRBD2. This CDR3 is built from 13 residues. Germline V gene data show CDR1 as SNHLY and CDR2 as FYNNEI. V lost 6 bases, J lost 1 base, and 2 bases stayed unmatched. CDR3: CASSGTIQETQYF. The CDR3, as DNA: TGTGCCAGCAGCGGGACTATCCAAGAGACCCAGTACTTC. The variable domain in full, completed from reference TRBV2 and TRBJ2-5, reads EPEVTQTPSHQVTQMGQEVILRCVPISNHLYFYWYRQILGQKVEFLVSFYNNEISEKSEIFDDQFSVERPDGSNFTLKIRSTKLEDSAMYFCASSGTIQETQYFGPGTRLLVL.

A few counts support this clone. The gene calls are TRBV12-5 and TRBJ2-1; D may be TRBD1 (6 bases). The V gene lost 2 bases and the J gene lost 0 bases, with 8 bases spanning the gap. CDR1 and CDR2 from the germline V gene are LGHNT and FRNRAP. The CDR3 runs to 15 residues. The CDR3 is CASGLQGTSYNEQFF. CDR3 nucleotide sequence: TGTGCTAGTGGTTTGCAGGGGACCTCCTACAATGAGCAGTTCTTC.

The chain links TRBV29-1 to TRBJ2-3; the D gene is possibly TRBD1 (6 bases). CDR1 is SQVTM and CDR2 is ANQGSEA in the germline V gene. The V end was cut by 5 bases, the J end by 3 bases, with 9 bases between. This CDR3 spans 12 amino acids. The CDR3 DNA is TGCAGCGTTAAAAGGGGGACAGATACGCAGTATTTT. This encodes CSVKRGTDTQYF.

The chain recombines TRBV9 with TRBJ1-1; weak D call: TRBD1 (6 bases). The CDR3 spans 14 residues. The V and J ends lost 4 bases and 1 base respectively, with 11 bases between them. CDR1 and CDR2 (germline): SGDLS, YYNGEE. CDR3 sequence: CASSFQGGNTEAFF. DNA for the CDR3: TGTGCCAGCAGCTTCCAAGGGGGGAACACTGAAGCTTTCTTT.

V gene TRBV5-6 combines with J gene TRBJ2-3; tentative D call: TRBD2 (5 bases). This CDR3 contains 14 residues. Germline V gene sequence: CDR1 SGHDT, CDR2 YYEEEE. V was shortened by 4 bases and J by 1 base, with 10 bases between the two germline ends. This CDR3 is CASSREGGTDTQYF. The CDR3 bases are TGTGCCAGCAGCCGCGAGGGTGGCACAGATACGCAGTATTTT.

The chain joins TRBV11-2 to TRBJ1-5; D perhaps matches TRBD1 (6 bases). The CDR3 consists of 15 residues. Trimming left V 1 base short and J 4 bases short, with 11 bases between. CDR1 is SGHAT, CDR2 FQNNGV, per germline. Written as DNA, the CDR3 is TGTGCCAGCAGCTTAGTAGGGCAGGGGAATCAGCCCCAGCATTTT. Protein sequence: CASSLVGQGNQPQHF. Variable domain in full (rest from reference TRBV11-2 and TRBJ1-5): EAGVAQSPRYKIIEKRQSVAFWCNPISGHATLYWYQQILGQGPKLLIQFQNNGVVDDSQLPKDRFSAERLKGVDSTLKIQPAKLEDSAVYLCASSLVGQGNQPQHFGDGTRLSIL.

The count of this clone is one. The chain employs TRBV5-5 and TRBJ2-1; 13 bases map to TRBD2. This CDR3 region has 15 residues. Germline-derived CDR1 and CDR2 are SGHKS and YYEKEE (reference sequence). Trimming removed 4 bases from V and 7 bases from J; junction bases left unmatched: 5. CDR3 sequence: CASSTGLAGYNEQFF. DNA for the CDR3: TGTGCCAGCAGCACGGGACTAGCGGGGTATAATGAGCAGTTCTTC.

The rearrangement joins TRBV11-2 to TRBJ2-5; no reliable D call. This CDR3 has 14 amino acids. V lost 5 bases to trimming and J lost 5 bases, with 15 bases between them. Germline V gene lookup returns CDR1 SGHAT and CDR2 FQNNGV. CDR3 sequence: CASSAPPQQETQYF. DNA of the CDR3: TGTGCCAGCAGCGCCCCCCCCCAGCAGGAGACCCAGTACTTC.

The V call is TRBV4-2, the J call TRBJ1-1; D is undetermined. The V gene's germline CDR1 is LGHNA and CDR2 YNFKEQ. The germline V and J ends were trimmed by 3 bases and 3 bases, with 14 bases remaining between them. The CDR3 runs to 15 residues. The CDR3 is CASSQEPHGDTEAFF. The CDR3 DNA reads TGTGCCAGCAGCCAGGAACCGCACGGGGACACTGAAGCTTTCTTT.

J is TRBJ2-2 and V is TRBV18; 12 nucleotides match TRBD1. Trimming cost V 6 bases and J 5 bases; bases outside gene matches: 7. The CDR3 sequence is 16 residues long. Germline lookup yields CDR1 KGHSH and CDR2 LQKENI. The chain's CDR3 is CASSSGTGGRTGELFF. The CDR3 DNA reads as TGTGCCAGCTCCTCCGGGACAGGGGGCCGGACCGGGGAGCTGTTTTTT.

This chain joins TRBV5-5 and TRBJ2-6; no clear D gene. Germline CDR1 SGHKS, CDR2 YYEKEE (reference sequence). The CDR3 runs 15 residues. V lost 3 bases to trimming and J lost 2 bases, with 9 bases between them. CDR3 coding DNA: TGTGCCAGCAGCTGGGCGGCTACTGGGGCCAACGTCCTGACTTTC. Translation: CASSWAATGANVLTF. The complete variable domain, with remaining parts taken from reference TRBV5-5 and TRBJ2-6, reads DAGVTQSPTHLIKTRGQQVTLRCSPISGHKSVSWYQQVLGQGPQFIFQYYEKEERGRGNFPDRFSARQFPNYSSELNVNALLLGDSALYLCASSWAATGANVLTFGAGSRLTVL.

This sequence joins TRBV5-1 and TRBJ2-5, with a tentative D call TRBD1 (5 bases). V gave up 0 bases and J gave up 4 bases, with 13 bases separating them. Germline loops: CDR1 SGHRS, CDR2 YFSETQ. The CDR3 runs 15 residues. DNA for the CDR3: TGCGCCAGCAGCTTGGCGGCAGGGTTCGGAGAGACCCAGTACTTC. It translates to CASSLAAGFGETQYF.

The rearrangement uses TRBV5-1 and TRBJ2-7, with TRBD1 identical over 8 bases. The CDR3 is 15 amino acids. The germline V gene encodes CDR1 SGHRS and CDR2 YFSETQ. V lost 0 bases to trimming and J lost 6 bases; unmatched junction nucleotides: 8. The CDR3 sequence is CASSLGIQGVSEQYF. CDR3 DNA sequence: TGCGCCAGCAGCTTGGGAATACAGGGGGTTAGCGAGCAGTACTTC.